Included here is one T cell receptor (beta chain) sequence, with context. The data were obtained in a study of tumour-infiltrating T cells in Burkitt lymphoma. About the research overall: Overall and progression-free survival were predicted by productive clonality.

Germline lookup yields CDR1 SNHLY and CDR2 FYNNEI. The junction had 9 bases not matched to a gene; V was cut back by 3 bases and J by 5 bases. There are 16 residues in the CDR3. The repertoire was sequenced with immunoSEQ multiplex PCR; TCRdb's copy has only in-frame clones and lacks some. There are about 10,000 clones in the sample; less than 65% occur only once, and roughly 5.1% lies in the top ten. The TCR was taken from a human donor with diffuse large B-cell lymphoma. The sequenced sample consisted of tumor tissue. The chain uses TRBV2 and TRBJ2-1; 8 positions agree with TRBD2. CDR3 sequence: CASSESARGADNEQFF. The CDR3 region has the DNA TGTGCCAGCAGTGAGTCGGCGCGGGGGGCCGACAATGAGCAGTTCTTC. Supplemented by reference TRBV2 and TRBJ2-1, the full variable domain reads EPEVTQTPSHQVTQMGQEVILRCVPISNHLYFYWYRQILGQKVEFLVSFYNNEISEKSEIFDDQFSVERPDGSNFTLKIRSTKLEDSAMYFCASSESARGADNEQFFGPGTRLTVL.